Shown below are 15 T cell receptor beta chains from a single sample sequenced in a study of T cells in Graves' hyperthyroidism and ophthalmopathy. The source material, RNA transcripts, was used to amplify TCR beta CDR3 regions. A set of HTBI primers served as the primers for a first-round RT-PCR of the TCR CDR3. TCRdb reprocessed the multiplex PCR reads with MiXCR, giving one entry per CDR3 protein. Of approximately 300,000 distinct CDR3 sequences detected, approximately 15% appear once; the ten largest clones hold about 50%. Sequenced material: blood. All receptors derive from a woman aged 55-75 years with Graves' ophthalmopathy.

This clonotype was picked up many times. The chain carries TRBV6-2 or TRBV6-3 and TRBJ2-7; the D is unclear. Germline V CDR1 and CDR2: MNHEY, SVGEGT. Trimming removed 8 bases at V and 3 bases at J, with 20 bases between. The CDR3 runs to 15 residues. This chain's CDR3 is CASSPLSDVRYEQYF. CDR3 bases: TGTGCCAGCTCCCCCCTATCGGATGTCCGCTACGAGCAGTACTTC.

The chain combines TRBV19 with TRBJ1-1; possible D gene TRBD1, 6 bases. Germline-derived CDR1 and CDR2 are LNHDA and SQIVND (reference sequence). The CDR3 contains 14 residues. V shed 8 bases and J shed 3 bases, with 16 bases lying between them. Written as DNA, the CDR3 is TGTGCCAGTTTCGAACAGGGAGACTACACTGAAGCTTTCTTT. This codes for CASFEQGDYTEAFF.

This clonotype was detected ten times or more. This chain links TRBV5-5 with TRBJ2-7; weak D call: TRBD1 (6 bases). This CDR3 is built from 14 residues. The V end lost 3 bases, the J end lost 1 base, and 11 bases lay between the germline ends. CDR1 and CDR2 (germline): SGHKS, YYEKEE (reference sequence). The CDR3 here is CASSSLQGSYEQYF. CDR3 in DNA: TGTGCCAGCAGCTCTTTACAGGGATCCTACGAGCAGTACTTC.

This clonotype was seen ten or more times. The rearrangement joins TRBV7-2 to TRBJ1-1; D is perhaps TRBD1 (5 bases). Germline CDR1 is SGHTA and CDR2 is FQGNSA. V lost 3 bases and J lost 1, with 9 bases in between. CDR3 length equals 14 residues. CDR3 coding DNA: TGTGCCAGCAGCTTTCGGGGGGGGAACACTGAAGCTTTCTTT. It yields the protein CASSFRGGNTEAFF.

At least ten counts were recorded for this clonotype. The chain is built from TRBV5-5 and TRBJ1-1; TRBD1 is a possible D gene (5 bases). Trimming left V 2 bases short and J 0 bases short, with 14 bases between. CDR3 size: 16 residues. Germline assignment: CDR1 SGHKS and CDR2 YYEKEE (reference sequence). In DNA, the CDR3 is TGTGCCAGCAGCTTTGCCGCCGGGGGTTTGAACACTGAAGCTTTCTTT. It specifies CASSFAAGGLNTEAFF.

This clonotype was counted at least ten times. V and J are TRBV6-6 and TRBJ2-5; 8 bases align to TRBD1. CDR1 is MNHNY, CDR2 SVGAGI, per germline (reference sequence). The CDR3 is 15 residues long. After removal of 0 bases from V and 7 bases from J, the junction contained 7 bases not matched to a gene. The CDR3, as DNA: TGTGCCAGCAGTTACTCGACAGGGGTGTTAGGGACCCAGTACTTC. Translated: CASSYSTGVLGTQYF.

This chain connects TRBV2 to TRBJ2-7, with D unresolved. V shed 7 bases and J shed 2 bases, with 6 bases lying between them. The CDR3 covers 11 residues. CDR1 is SNHLY, CDR2 FYNNEI, per germline. The CDR3: CASKEAYEQYF. The DNA for the CDR3 is TGTGCCAGCAAGGAAGCCTACGAGCAGTACTTC. Full variable domain (outside the CDR3, taken from reference TRBV2 and TRBJ2-7): EPEVTQTPSHQVTQMGQEVILRCVPISNHLYFYWYRQILGQKVEFLVSFYNNEISEKSEIFDDQFSVERPDGSNFTLKIRSTKLEDSAMYFCASKEAYEQYFGPGTRLTVT.

This clonotype appeared many times. The chain has TRBV6-1 and TRBJ1-6; no clear D gene. Germline values: CDR1 MNHNS, CDR2 SASEGT. The CDR3 runs to 13 residues. Trimming pared 5 bases from V and 14 bases from J, leaving 16 bases between. The CDR3 loop reads CASSSRPRITLHF. CDR3 sequence (DNA): TGTGCCAGCAGTTCCCGTCCCCGAATCACCCTCCACTTT.

V usage is TRBV4-3 and J usage is TRBJ1-2; D is unresolved. Germline V gene sequence: CDR1 LGHNA, CDR2 YSLEER. V was trimmed by 0 bases and J by 8 bases, leaving 31 bases between them. The CDR3 is made up of 20 amino acids. The CDR3 DNA reads TGCGCCAGCAGCCAAGATCTTTTTTCGGCGGGAGGGTCCACTCATACCGGCTACACCTTC. Translated: CASSQDLFSAGGSTHTGYTF.

This clonotype was found many times. Just one base apart from a much larger clone, this may be a read error. J is TRBJ1-1 and V is TRBV12-3 or TRBV12-4, with TRBD1 as a possible D gene (6 bases). The CDR3 contains 15 residues. Trimming left V 3 bases short and J 7 bases short, with 18 bases between. DNA for the CDR3: TGTGCCAGCAGTTTCGGGACAAGGGGCGACCGTGAAGCTTTCTTT. It codes for CASSFGTRGDREAFF.

The rearrangement joins TRBV24-1 to TRBJ2-2; tentative D call: TRBD2 (6 bases). Germline lookup yields CDR1 KGHDR and CDR2 SFDVKD. This CDR3 spans 15 amino acids. V was pared by 4 bases and J by 2 bases, with 10 bases between. The CDR3 is CATSEGGFNTGELFF. The CDR3 coding sequence is TGTGCCACCAGTGAGGGAGGATTTAACACCGGGGAGCTGTTTTTT.

This clonotype was seen repeatedly, ten times or more. This sequence joins TRBV6-2 or TRBV6-3 and TRBJ1-1; D unclear. The CDR3 is made up of 17 amino acids. Trimming shortened V by 2 bases and J by 0 bases, and 16 bases separated the two germline ends. Germline V CDR1 and CDR2: MNHEY, SVGEGT. CDR3 in amino acids: CASSYLSLGLLNTEAFF. The CDR3 DNA reads TGTGCCAGCAGTTACCTCTCCCTGGGCCTGTTGAACACTGAAGCTTTCTTT.

This clonotype was observed at least ten times. The chain couples TRBV5-6 to TRBJ2-3; possibly TRBD1 or TRBD2 for D (6 bases each). The CDR3 is 16 residues long. CDR1 and CDR2 (germline): SGHDT, YYEEEE. Trimming took 4 bases from V and 2 from J, leaving 17 bases between them. The CDR3 DNA reads as TGTGCCAGCAGCGGAGAGGCGGCGGGACACACAGATACGCAGTATTTT. It specifies CASSGEAAGHTDTQYF.

The V gene is TRBV28, the J gene TRBJ2-2; 8 nucleotides line up with TRBD2. V lost 9 bases, J lost 7 bases, and 13 bases stayed unmatched. CDR1 and CDR2 from the germline V gene are MDHEN and SYDVKM. CDR3 size: 15 residues. The CDR3 DNA follows: TGTGCCAGTGGGGGACTAGGTTTGCCTTTCGGGGAGCTGTTTTTT. This translates into CASGGLGLPFGELFF. The complete variable domain, with remaining parts taken from reference TRBV28 and TRBJ2-2, reads DVKVTQSSRYLVKRTGEKVFLECVQDMDHENMFWYRQDPGLGLRLIYFSYDVKMKEKGDIPEGYSVSREKKERFSLILESASTNQTSMYLCASGGLGLPFGELFFGEGSRLTVL.

This clonotype was detected only a few times. The chain combines TRBV6-2 or TRBV6-3 with TRBJ1-5, with D perhaps matching TRBD1 (5 bases). Trimming took off 7 bases at V and 2 bases at J, with 18 bases between the two ends. Germline values: CDR1 MNHEY, CDR2 SVGEGT. CDR3 length: 16 amino acids. The CDR3 here is CASTNGRGAGNQPQHF. For the CDR3, the DNA is TGTGCCAGCACCAACGGGAGGGGAGCGGGCAATCAGCCCCAGCATTTT.